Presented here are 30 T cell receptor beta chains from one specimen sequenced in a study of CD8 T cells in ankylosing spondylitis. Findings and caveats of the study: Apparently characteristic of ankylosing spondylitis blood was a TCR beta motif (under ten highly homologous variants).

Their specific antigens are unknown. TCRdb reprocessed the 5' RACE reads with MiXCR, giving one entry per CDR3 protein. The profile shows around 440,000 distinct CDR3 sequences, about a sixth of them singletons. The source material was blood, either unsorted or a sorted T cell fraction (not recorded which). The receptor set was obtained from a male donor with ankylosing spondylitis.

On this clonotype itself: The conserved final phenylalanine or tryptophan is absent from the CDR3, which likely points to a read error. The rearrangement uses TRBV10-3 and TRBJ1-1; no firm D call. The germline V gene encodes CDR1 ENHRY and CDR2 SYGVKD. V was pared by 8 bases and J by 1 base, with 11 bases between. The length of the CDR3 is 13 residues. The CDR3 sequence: CAISAVRNTEAFL. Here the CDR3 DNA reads TGTGCCATCTCCGCGGTGAGGAACACTGAAGCTTTCCTT.

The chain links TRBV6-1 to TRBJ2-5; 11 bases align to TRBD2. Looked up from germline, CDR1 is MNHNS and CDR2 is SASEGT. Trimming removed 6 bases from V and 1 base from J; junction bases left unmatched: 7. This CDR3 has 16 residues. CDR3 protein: CASSRPGTSGQETQYF. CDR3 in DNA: TGTGCCAGCAGCCGCCCCGGGACTAGCGGCCAAGAGACCCAGTACTTC.

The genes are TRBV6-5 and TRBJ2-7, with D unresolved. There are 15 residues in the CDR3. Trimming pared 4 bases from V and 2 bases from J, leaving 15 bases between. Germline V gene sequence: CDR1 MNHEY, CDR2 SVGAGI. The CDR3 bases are TGTGCCAGCAGTTTGCAGTTACATGGGCCCTACGAGCAGTACTTC. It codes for CASSLQLHGPYEQYF.

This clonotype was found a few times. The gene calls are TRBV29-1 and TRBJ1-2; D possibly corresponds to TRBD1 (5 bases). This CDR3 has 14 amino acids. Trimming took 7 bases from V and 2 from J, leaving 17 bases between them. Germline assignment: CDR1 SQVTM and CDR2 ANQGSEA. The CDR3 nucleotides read TGCAGCGCCTTATTAGACAGCTTAAACTATGGCTACACCTTC. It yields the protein CSALLDSLNYGYTF. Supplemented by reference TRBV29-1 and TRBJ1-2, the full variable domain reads SAVISQKPSRDICQRGTSLTIQCQVDSQVTMMFWYRQQPGQSLTLIATANQGSEATYESGFVIDKFPISRPNLTFSTLTVSNMSPEDSSIYLCSALLDSLNYGYTFGSGTRLTVV.

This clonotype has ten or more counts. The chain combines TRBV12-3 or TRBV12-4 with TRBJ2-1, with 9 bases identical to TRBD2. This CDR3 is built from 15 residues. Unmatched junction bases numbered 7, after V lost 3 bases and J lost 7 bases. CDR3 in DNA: TGTGCCAGCAGTTTCGCAGCGGGAGGTTTGAATGAGCAGTTCTTC. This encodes CASSFAAGGLNEQFF.

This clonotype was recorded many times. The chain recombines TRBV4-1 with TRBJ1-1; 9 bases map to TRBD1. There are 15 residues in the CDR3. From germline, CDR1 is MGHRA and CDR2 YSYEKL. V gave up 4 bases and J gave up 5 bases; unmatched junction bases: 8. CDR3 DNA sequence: TGCGCCAGCAGCCCGGGACAGGGAATATTGACTGAAGCTTTCTTT. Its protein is CASSPGQGILTEAFF.

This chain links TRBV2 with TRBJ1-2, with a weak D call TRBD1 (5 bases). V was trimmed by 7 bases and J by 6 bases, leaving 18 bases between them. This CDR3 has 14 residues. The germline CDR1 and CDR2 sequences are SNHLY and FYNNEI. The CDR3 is CASILRGGRNGYTF. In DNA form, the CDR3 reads TGTGCCAGCATTCTACGGGGCGGTCGGAATGGCTACACCTTC.

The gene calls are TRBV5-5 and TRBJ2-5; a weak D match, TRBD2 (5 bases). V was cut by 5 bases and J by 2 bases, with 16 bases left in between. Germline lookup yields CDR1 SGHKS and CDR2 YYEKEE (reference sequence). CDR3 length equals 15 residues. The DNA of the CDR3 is TGTGCCAGCAGGTTAGGACTGGCCCAGCAAGAGACCCAGTACTTC. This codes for CASRLGLAQQETQYF.

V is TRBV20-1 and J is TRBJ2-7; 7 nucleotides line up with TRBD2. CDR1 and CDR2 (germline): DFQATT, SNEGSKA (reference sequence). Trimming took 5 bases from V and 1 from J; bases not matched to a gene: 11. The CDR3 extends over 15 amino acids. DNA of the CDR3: TGCAGTGCTCGATTTACTAGCGTTGCTTCCTACGAGCAGTACTTC. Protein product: CSARFTSVASYEQYF.

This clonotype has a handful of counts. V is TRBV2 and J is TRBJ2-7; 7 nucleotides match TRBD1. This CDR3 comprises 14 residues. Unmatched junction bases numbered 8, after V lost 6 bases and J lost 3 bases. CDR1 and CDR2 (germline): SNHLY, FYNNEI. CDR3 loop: CASSPRDRIYEQYF. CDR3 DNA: TGTGCCAGCAGCCCCCGGGACAGAATCTACGAGCAGTACTTC. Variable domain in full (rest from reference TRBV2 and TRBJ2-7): EPEVTQTPSHQVTQMGQEVILRCVPISNHLYFYWYRQILGQKVEFLVSFYNNEISEKSEIFDDQFSVERPDGSNFTLKIRSTKLEDSAMYFCASSPRDRIYEQYFGPGTRLTVT.

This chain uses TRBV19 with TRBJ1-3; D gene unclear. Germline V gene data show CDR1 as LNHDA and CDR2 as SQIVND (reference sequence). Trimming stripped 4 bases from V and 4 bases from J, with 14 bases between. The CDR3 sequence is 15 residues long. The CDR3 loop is CASSTSRVAGNTIYF. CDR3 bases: TGTGCCAGTAGTACATCCCGGGTAGCCGGAAACACCATATATTTT. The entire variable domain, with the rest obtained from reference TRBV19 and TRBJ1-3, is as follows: DGGITQSPKYLFRKEGQNVTLSCEQNLNHDAMYWYRQDPGQGLRLIYYSQIVNDFQKGDIAEGYSVSREKKESFPLTVTSAQKNPTAFYLCASSTSRVAGNTIYFGEGSWLTVV.

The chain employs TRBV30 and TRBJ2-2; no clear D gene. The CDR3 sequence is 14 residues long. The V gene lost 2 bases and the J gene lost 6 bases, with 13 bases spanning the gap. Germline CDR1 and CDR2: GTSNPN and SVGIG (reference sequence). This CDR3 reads CAWSRVPPAGELFF. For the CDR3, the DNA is TGTGCCTGGAGTAGGGTCCCTCCTGCCGGGGAGCTGTTTTTT.

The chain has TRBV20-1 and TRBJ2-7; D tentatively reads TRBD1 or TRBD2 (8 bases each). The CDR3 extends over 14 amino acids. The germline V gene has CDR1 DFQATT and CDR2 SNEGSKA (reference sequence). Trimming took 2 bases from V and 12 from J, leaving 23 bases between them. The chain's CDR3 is CSARSRGLAGLGYF. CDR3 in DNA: TGCAGTGCTAGATCCAGGGGGCTAGCGGGCCTAGGGTACTTC.

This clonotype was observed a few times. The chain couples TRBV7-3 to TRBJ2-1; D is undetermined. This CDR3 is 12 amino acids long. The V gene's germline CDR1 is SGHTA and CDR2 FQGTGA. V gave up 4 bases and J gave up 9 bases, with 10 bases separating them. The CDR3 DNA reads TGTGCCAGCAGCTACACTATGGGTGAGCAGTTCTTC. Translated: CASSYTMGEQFF.

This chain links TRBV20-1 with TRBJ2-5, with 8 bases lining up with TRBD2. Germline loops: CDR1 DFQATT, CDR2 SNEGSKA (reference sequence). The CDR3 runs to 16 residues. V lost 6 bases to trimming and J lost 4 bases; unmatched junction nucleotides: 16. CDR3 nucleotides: TGCAGTGCAAACCCGGGGGGGCCTCTCGTCGGAGAGACCCAGTACTTC. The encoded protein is CSANPGGPLVGETQYF.

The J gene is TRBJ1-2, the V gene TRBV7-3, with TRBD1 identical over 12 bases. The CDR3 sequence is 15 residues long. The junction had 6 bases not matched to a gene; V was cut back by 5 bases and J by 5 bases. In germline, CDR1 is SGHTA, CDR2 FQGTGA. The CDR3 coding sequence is TGTGCCAGCAGCCCCGGGACAGGGGGCGAATATGGCTACACCTTC. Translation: CASSPGTGGEYGYTF.

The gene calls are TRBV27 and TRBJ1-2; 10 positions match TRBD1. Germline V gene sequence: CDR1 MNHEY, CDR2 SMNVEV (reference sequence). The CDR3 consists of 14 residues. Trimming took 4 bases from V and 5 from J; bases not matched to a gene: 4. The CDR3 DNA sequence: TGTGCCAGCAGTTCGGGACAGGGGCATTATGGCTACACCTTC. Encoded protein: CASSSGQGHYGYTF.

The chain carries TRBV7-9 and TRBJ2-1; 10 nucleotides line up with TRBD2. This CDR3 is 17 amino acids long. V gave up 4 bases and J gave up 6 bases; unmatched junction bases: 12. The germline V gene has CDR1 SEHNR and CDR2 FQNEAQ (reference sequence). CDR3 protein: CASSSSTTSGPFNEQFF. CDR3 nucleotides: TGTGCCAGCAGCTCCTCCACGACTAGCGGGCCTTTCAATGAGCAGTTCTTC.

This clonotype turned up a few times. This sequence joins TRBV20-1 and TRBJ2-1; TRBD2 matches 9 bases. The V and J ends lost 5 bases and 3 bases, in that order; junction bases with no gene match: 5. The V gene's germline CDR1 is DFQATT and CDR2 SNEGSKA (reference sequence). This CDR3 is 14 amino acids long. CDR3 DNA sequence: TGCAGTGCTCATAGCGGGGGTGACTACAATGAGCAGTTCTTC. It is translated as CSAHSGGDYNEQFF.

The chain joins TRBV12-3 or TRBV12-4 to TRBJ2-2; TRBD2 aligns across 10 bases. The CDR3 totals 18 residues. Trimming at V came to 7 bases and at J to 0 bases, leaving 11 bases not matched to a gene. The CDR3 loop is CASTPGAGGPANTGELFF. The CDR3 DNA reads TGTGCCAGCACCCCCGGAGCGGGAGGGCCCGCGAACACCGGGGAGCTGTTTTTT.

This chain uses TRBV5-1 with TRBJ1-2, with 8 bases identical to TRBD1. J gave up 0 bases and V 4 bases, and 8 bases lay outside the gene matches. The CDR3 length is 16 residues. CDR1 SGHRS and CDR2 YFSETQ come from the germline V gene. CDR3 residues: CASSRGQGPTNYGYTF. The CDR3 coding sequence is TGCGCCAGCAGCAGAGGACAGGGACCTACTAACTATGGCTACACCTTC. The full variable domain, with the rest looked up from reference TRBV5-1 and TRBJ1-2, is KAGVTQTPRYLIKTRGQQVTLSCSPISGHRSVSWYQQTPGQGLQFLFEYFSETQRNKGNFPGRFSGRQFSNSRSEMNVSTLELGDSALYLCASSRGQGPTNYGYTFGSGTRLTVV.

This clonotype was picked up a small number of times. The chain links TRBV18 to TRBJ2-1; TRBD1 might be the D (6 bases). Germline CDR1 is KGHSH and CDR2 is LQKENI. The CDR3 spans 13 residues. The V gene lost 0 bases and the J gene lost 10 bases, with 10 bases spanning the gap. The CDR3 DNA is TGTGCCAGCTCACCACCGTTGAGGGGGGAGCAGTTCTTC. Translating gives CASSPPLRGEQFF.

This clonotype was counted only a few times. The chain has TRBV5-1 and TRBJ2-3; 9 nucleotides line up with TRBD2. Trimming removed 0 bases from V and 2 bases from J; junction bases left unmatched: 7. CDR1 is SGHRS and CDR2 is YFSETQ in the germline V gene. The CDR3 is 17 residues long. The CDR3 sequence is CASSLGLAGLLTDTQYF. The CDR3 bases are TGCGCCAGCAGCTTGGGTCTAGCGGGACTTCTCACAGATACGCAGTATTTT.

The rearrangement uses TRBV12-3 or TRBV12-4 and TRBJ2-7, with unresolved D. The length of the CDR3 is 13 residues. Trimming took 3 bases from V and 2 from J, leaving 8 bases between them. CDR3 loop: CASSFDATYEQYF. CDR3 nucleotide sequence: TGTGCCAGCAGTTTCGACGCTACCTACGAGCAGTACTTC.

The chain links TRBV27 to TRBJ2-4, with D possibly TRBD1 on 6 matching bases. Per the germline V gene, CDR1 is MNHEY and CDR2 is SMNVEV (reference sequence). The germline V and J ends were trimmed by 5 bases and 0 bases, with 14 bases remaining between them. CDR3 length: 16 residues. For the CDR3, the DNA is TGTGCCAGCAGTCCCTTGGGGGCCGGAGCCAAAAACATTCAGTACTTC. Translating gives CASSPLGAGAKNIQYF.

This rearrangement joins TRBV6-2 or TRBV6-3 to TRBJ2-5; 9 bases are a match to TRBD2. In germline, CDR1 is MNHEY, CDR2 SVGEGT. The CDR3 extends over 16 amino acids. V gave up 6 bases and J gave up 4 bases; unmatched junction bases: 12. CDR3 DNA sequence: TGTGCCAGCAGCCACCCACGAGCGGGAGGTGGAGAGACCCAGTACTTC. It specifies CASSHPRAGGGETQYF.

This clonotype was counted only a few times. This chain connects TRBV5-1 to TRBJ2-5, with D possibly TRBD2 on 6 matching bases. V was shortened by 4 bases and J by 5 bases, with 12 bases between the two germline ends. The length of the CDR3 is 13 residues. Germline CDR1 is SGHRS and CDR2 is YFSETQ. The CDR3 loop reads CASSPQAGETQYF. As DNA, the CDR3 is TGCGCCAGCAGCCCACAGGCGGGGGAGACCCAGTACTTC. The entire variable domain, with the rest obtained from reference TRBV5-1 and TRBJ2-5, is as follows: KAGVTQTPRYLIKTRGQQVTLSCSPISGHRSVSWYQQTPGQGLQFLFEYFSETQRNKGNFPGRFSGRQFSNSRSEMNVSTLELGDSALYLCASSPQAGETQYFGPGTRLLVL.

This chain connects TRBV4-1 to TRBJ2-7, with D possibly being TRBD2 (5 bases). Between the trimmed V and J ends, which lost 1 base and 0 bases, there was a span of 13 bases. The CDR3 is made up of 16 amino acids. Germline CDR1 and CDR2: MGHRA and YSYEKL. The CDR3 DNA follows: TGCGCCAGCAGCCAAGGGTTGGACTCCAACTCCTACGAGCAGTACTTC. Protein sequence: CASSQGLDSNSYEQYF.

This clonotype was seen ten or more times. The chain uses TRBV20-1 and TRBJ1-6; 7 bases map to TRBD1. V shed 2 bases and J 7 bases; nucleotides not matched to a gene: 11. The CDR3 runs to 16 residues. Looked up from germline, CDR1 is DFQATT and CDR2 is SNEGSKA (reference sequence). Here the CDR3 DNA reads TGCAGTGCTAGACCCGTCGAGGGACAGAGAAATTCACCCCTCCACTTT. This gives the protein CSARPVEGQRNSPLHF.

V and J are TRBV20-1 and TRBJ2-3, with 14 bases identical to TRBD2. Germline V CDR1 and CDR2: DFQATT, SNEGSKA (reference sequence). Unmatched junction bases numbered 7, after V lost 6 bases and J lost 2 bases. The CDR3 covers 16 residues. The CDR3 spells CSATGLAGEDTDTQYF. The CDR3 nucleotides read TGCAGTGCCACGGGACTAGCGGGAGAAGACACAGATACGCAGTATTTT.